The clone carrying this T cell receptor (beta chain) was picked up a small number of times. The data originate from a study of blood T cell repertoires in COVID-19. As originally analysed: Estimation of nucleated cell counts was performed using reference gene primer amplification. Data came from immunoSEQ multiplex PCR; TCRdb stores just in-frame clones and leaves some out. V and J calls and clone size come straight from that table; D and trimming were deduced from the DNA. The repertoire consists of 60,000 to 90,000 clones, with about 74% occurring once and the leading ten covering approximately 2.4%. The CDR3 totals 9 residues. V was cut by 6 bases and J by 7 bases, with 3 bases left in between. The germline CDR1 and CDR2 sequences are SNHLY and FYNNEI.

The sequence was obtained from a human donor with acute or convalescent COVID-19. The donor label of this sample is uncertain. V is TRBV2 and J is TRBJ2-5, with no clear D. Sequenced material: peripheral blood. The CDR3 DNA follows: TGTGCCAGCAGCGGGACCCAGTACTTC. This gives the protein CASSGTQYF.